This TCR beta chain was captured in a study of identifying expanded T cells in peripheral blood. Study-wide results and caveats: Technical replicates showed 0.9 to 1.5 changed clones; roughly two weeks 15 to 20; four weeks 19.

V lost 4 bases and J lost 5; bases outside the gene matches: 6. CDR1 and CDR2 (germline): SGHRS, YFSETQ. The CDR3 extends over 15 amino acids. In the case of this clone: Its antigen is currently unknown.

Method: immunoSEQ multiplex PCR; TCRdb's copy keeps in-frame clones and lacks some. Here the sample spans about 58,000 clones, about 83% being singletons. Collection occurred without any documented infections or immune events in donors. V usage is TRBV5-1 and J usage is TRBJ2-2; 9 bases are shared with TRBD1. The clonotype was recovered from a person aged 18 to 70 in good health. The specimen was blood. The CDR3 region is CASSNVDRGTGELFF. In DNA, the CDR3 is TGCGCCAGCAGCAACGTGGACAGGGGAACCGGGGAGCTGTTTTTT.